This T cell receptor beta chain was recovered during a study of identical twins. Template switching, a step in the protocol, added a universal primer site, and cDNA carried unique molecular identifiers. Using its own MiXCR run on the 5' RACE reads, TCRdb lists one record per CDR3 protein. The data show 150,000 or so distinct CDR3 sequences, roughly 3.2% seen once. Findings of the study overall: The study found weaker excess twin sharing in beta out-of-frame sequences. Instead of following the same donors, the conclusions were based on cross-sectional statistical analysis.

Trimming cost V 9 bases and J 2 bases, with 11 bases left between them. CDR1 and CDR2 (germline): SGHTA, FQGNSA. This CDR3 comprises 13 residues. This clonotype was seen repeatedly, ten times or more. Its specificity is unknown. The source material was memory T cells sorted from blood. This sequence was found in a man between 18 and 35 years old in good health. The chain joins TRBV7-2 to TRBJ2-4; D uncertain. The CDR3 region has the DNA TGTGCCAGACGGGCCCCCCCCAAAAACATTCAGTACTTC. It specifies CARRAPPKNIQYF.